This entry features one TCR beta chain sequence. The sample is drawn from a study of blood T cell repertoires in COVID-19. Study context: PBMCs, B-cell-depleted T cells, or T cells provided the cDNA or gDNA that made up the material.

The CDR3 is 14 residues long. CDR1 LNHDA and CDR2 SQIVND come from the germline V gene (reference sequence). Trimming took off 2 bases at V and 5 bases at J, with 10 bases between the two ends. TCRdb's table, derived via immunoSEQ multiplex PCR, lists solely in-frame clones and lacks some. The sample consists of around 300,000 clones, 65% to 90% of them appearing once. V is TRBV19 and J is TRBJ1-5, with D possibly matching TRBD1 (6 bases). What was sequenced was peripheral blood. The receptor was isolated from a human donor in a cohort sampled during active COVID-19. The CDR3 protein is CASSIQGPYQPQHF. The DNA of the CDR3 is TGTGCCAGTAGTATACAGGGGCCTTATCAGCCCCAGCATTTT.